These 20 T cell receptor beta chains came from one sample sequenced in a study of T cells after yellow fever vaccination. In TCRdb, the 5' RACE reads were re-called with MiXCR into one record per CDR3 protein. In the table there are 170,000 or so distinct CDR3 sequences, roughly 8.8% of which are singletons. Sequences were derived from CD8+ T cells sorted from PBMCs, sampled 45 days after the yellow fever booster vaccination. Receptors originate from a man between 18 and 29 years old who received the YFV17D yellow fever vaccine.

DNA for the CDR3: TGTGCCAGCAGCTTTGGGACAGGGGGATGGGAGCAGTACTTC. This sequence encodes CASSFGTGGWEQYF. The V call is TRBV5-6, the J call TRBJ2-7; TRBD1 agrees at 11 bases. The CDR3 length is 14 residues. CDR1 is SGHDT and CDR2 is YYEEEE in the germline V gene. The trim removed 2 bases at V and 7 bases at J, leaving 5 bases unmatched.

This clonotype was seen a handful of times. This sequence joins TRBV12-3 or TRBV12-4 and TRBJ2-6, with a possible D match to TRBD1 (6 bases). This CDR3 contains 15 residues. Between the trimmed V and J ends, which lost 5 bases and 4 bases, there was a span of 12 bases. The CDR3 here is CASSPTGFGANVLTF. The CDR3 DNA follows: TGTGCCAGCAGTCCCACAGGGTTCGGGGCCAACGTCCTGACTTTC.

The chain couples TRBV4-2 to TRBJ2-3; 9 nucleotides align to TRBD2. The CDR3 contains 18 residues. Germline CDR1 reads LGHNA; CDR2 reads YNFKEQ. V lost 4 bases to trimming and J lost 0 bases; unmatched junction nucleotides: 11. DNA for the CDR3: TGTGCCAGCAGCCCAGCGGCCAGCGGGGGGCCTAGCACAGATACGCAGTATTTT. This translates into CASSPAASGGPSTDTQYF.

The chain is built from TRBV6-5 and TRBJ1-5, with no clear D. V dropped 2 bases and J dropped 2 bases, with 7 bases sitting between them. CDR1 MNHEY and CDR2 SVGAGI come from the germline V gene. The CDR3 is 14 residues long. CDR3 nucleotides: TGTGCCAGCAGTTACGGGCCAGGCAATCAGCCCCAGCATTTT. Translation gives CASSYGPGNQPQHF.

The J gene is TRBJ1-2, the V gene TRBV5-6; no reliable D call. The length of the CDR3 is 15 residues. Deletions cut 0 bases from V and 7 bases from J, with 16 bases between. Germline V lookup: CDR1 SGHDT, CDR2 YYEEEE. This CDR3 reads CASSLELHFLGGYTF. The CDR3 DNA sequence: TGTGCCAGCAGCTTGGAACTACACTTTCTGGGTGGCTACACCTTC.

This clonotype was observed a handful of times. V gene TRBV6-2 or TRBV6-3 combines with J gene TRBJ2-5; maybe TRBD2 (7 bases). With 2 bases removed from V and 5 bases from J, the gap between germline ends came to 18 bases. This CDR3 is 16 amino acids long. The V gene's germline CDR1 is MNHEY and CDR2 SVGEGT. As DNA, the CDR3 is TGTGCCAGCAGTTACCCCGACGGCGGGGGCGGCGAGACCCAGTACTTC. Translating gives CASSYPDGGGGETQYF.

This clonotype was picked up a small number of times. The genes are TRBV4-3 and TRBJ2-5; tentatively, D is TRBD2 (6 bases). V lost 0 bases and J 4 bases, leaving 9 bases between the germline ends. The germline CDR1 and CDR2 sequences are LGHNA and YSLEER. This CDR3 is 14 amino acids long. The CDR3 here is CASSQDGGVETQYF. As DNA, the CDR3 is TGCGCCAGCAGCCAAGATGGCGGGGTAGAGACCCAGTACTTC.

In its sample, this clonotype was seen a few times. The gene calls are TRBV7-2 and TRBJ2-6, with 7 positions matching TRBD1. The CDR3 contains 18 residues. Losses at the gene ends were 5 bases for V and 2 bases for J; bases not matched to a gene: 12. Germline V CDR1 and CDR2: SGHTA, FQGNSA. In DNA form, the CDR3 reads TGTGCCAGCAGCCTTTCGACAGGGCCATCCGCTGGGGCCAACGTCCTGACTTTC. As protein: CASSLSTGPSAGANVLTF.

This clonotype was seen at least ten times. V and J are TRBV7-9 and TRBJ2-1, with D unresolved. Trimming shortened V by 0 bases and J by 5 bases, and 8 bases separated the two germline ends. The CDR3 runs to 14 residues. Looked up from germline, CDR1 is SEHNR and CDR2 is FQNEAQ (reference sequence). This CDR3 reads CASSLAGINNEQFF. DNA for the CDR3: TGTGCCAGCAGCTTAGCAGGGATCAACAATGAGCAGTTCTTC.

The chain employs TRBV3-1 and TRBJ2-5; no firm D call. Germline V gives CDR1 LGHDT, CDR2 YNNKEL (reference sequence). This CDR3 contains 14 residues. V was trimmed by 0 bases and J by 3 bases, leaving 8 bases between them. The CDR3 DNA reads as TGTGCCAGCAGCCAAGATATTAACGAAGAGACCCAGTACTTC. Translation gives CASSQDINEETQYF.

In this sample, this clonotype turned up a few times. The chain joins TRBV4-2 to TRBJ2-5, with 8 positions matching TRBD2. Trimming cost V 4 bases and J 5 bases; bases outside gene matches: 9. The CDR3 totals 15 residues. Germline loops: CDR1 LGHNA, CDR2 YNFKEQ. Here the CDR3 reads CASSPDGGAGETQYF. As DNA, the CDR3 is TGTGCCAGCAGCCCCGACGGGGGGGCTGGTGAGACCCAGTACTTC.

This clonotype was seen at least ten times. DNA for the CDR3: TGTGCCAGCAGTTTGGCTAGCTCCTATAATTCACCCCTCCACTTT. It encodes CASSLASSYNSPLHF. This sequence joins TRBV12-3 or TRBV12-4 and TRBJ1-6, with D uncertain. The V end lost 3 bases, the J end lost 0 bases, and 6 bases lay between the germline ends. CDR3 size: 15 residues.

CDR3: CSVVDSTGELFF. The CDR3 bases are TGCAGCGTTGTTGATAGCACCGGGGAGCTGTTTTTT. The chain couples TRBV29-1 to TRBJ2-2; D gene unclear. The CDR3 length is 12 residues. Germline CDR1 SQVTM, CDR2 ANQGSEA. The V end was cut by 4 bases, the J end by 4 bases, with 7 bases between.

There are a few counts of this clonotype. The chain combines TRBV3-1 with TRBJ2-5, with D possibly being TRBD2 (6 bases). Trimming pared 3 bases from V and 5 bases from J, leaving 19 bases between. The CDR3 is 16 amino acids. Germline V gene data show CDR1 as LGHDT and CDR2 as YNNKEL (reference sequence). Here the CDR3 reads CASSQRGPQSGETQYF. The CDR3 nucleotides read TGTGCCAGCAGCCAGCGGGGACCTCAAAGCGGGGAGACCCAGTACTTC.

This clonotype turned up a few times. The genes are TRBV9 and TRBJ1-6, with TRBD1 as a possible D gene (6 bases). The V gene lost 4 bases and the J gene lost 6 bases, with 17 bases spanning the gap. This CDR3 spans 16 amino acids. Per the germline V gene, CDR1 is SGDLS and CDR2 is YYNGEE. CDR3 amino acids: CASSREAGQFNSPLHF. The CDR3 DNA reads as TGTGCCAGCAGCCGCGAAGCCGGACAGTTTAATTCACCCCTCCACTTT.

J is TRBJ2-3 and V is TRBV5-1; 9 nucleotides agree with TRBD2. Germline V CDR1 and CDR2: SGHRS, YFSETQ. CDR3 length: 19 amino acids. After removal of 0 bases from V and 0 bases from J, the junction contained 11 bases not matched to a gene. In DNA, the CDR3 is TGCGCCAGCAGCTTGGTATCGCTATCGCGGGGGGGGAGCACAGATACGCAGTATTTT. Protein sequence: CASSLVSLSRGGSTDTQYF.

This clonotype was observed many times. This chain connects TRBV6-5 to TRBJ2-7, with TRBD2 as a possible D gene (6 bases). CDR1 and CDR2 from the germline V gene are MNHEY and SVGAGI. The CDR3 totals 15 residues. Trimming removed 5 bases at V and 2 bases at J, with 16 bases between. The CDR3 region is CASSIGLTLTYEQYF. The CDR3 DNA is TGTGCCAGCAGTATAGGACTAACCCTTACCTACGAGCAGTACTTC.

This sequence joins TRBV27 and TRBJ1-6; D is uncertain. Looked up from germline, CDR1 is MNHEY and CDR2 is SMNVEV (reference sequence). The CDR3 length is 15 residues. V lost 5 bases to trimming and J lost 6 bases, with 14 bases between them. In DNA form, the CDR3 reads TGTGCCAGCAGTATATGGACGGACTCTAATTCACCCCTCCACTTT. Its protein is CASSIWTDSNSPLHF.

This clonotype showed up just a few times. An end of the junction differs from the germline gene, which may be a read error. V gene TRBV5-1 combines with J gene TRBJ1-1; D ambiguous. Germline assignment: CDR1 SGHRS and CDR2 YFSETQ. CDR3 size: 12 residues. CDR3 loop: CASRLGFTEAFF. The CDR3 DNA sequence: TGCGCCAGCAGGTTGGGGTTCACTGAAGCTTTCTTT.

CDR3 residues: CASRRTGEPTGELFF. The CDR3 DNA reads as TGTGCCAGCAGGCGGACAGGGGAGCCCACCGGGGAGCTGTTTTTT. The chain is built from TRBV27 and TRBJ2-2, with 9 bases that match TRBD1. The J segment lost 4 bases and the V segment lost 6 bases, leaving 6 bases of the junction unmatched. CDR1 is MNHEY and CDR2 is SMNVEV in the germline V gene (reference sequence). This CDR3 contains 15 residues.